Listed here are 25 T cell receptor beta chains from one sample, sequenced in a study of shared clonotypes between healthy human individuals. Sequenced by immunoSEQ multiplex PCR; TCRdb stores in-frame clones only, minus some. The table lists approximately 95,000 clones, less than 80% of them singletons. The sequenced sample was memory CD8+ T cells sorted from blood. Regarding subset: CD45RO+ cells pooled with CCR7-negative TemRA cells. The receptors stem from a man aged 30 to 39 in good health.

V and J are TRBV7-8 and TRBJ2-1, with D tentatively TRBD2 (5 bases). V lost 5 bases, J lost 2 bases, and 13 bases lay in between. The CDR3 runs 15 residues. The V gene's germline CDR1 is SGHVS and CDR2 FQNEAQ. CDR3 amino acids: CASSIMTGTYNEQFF. CDR3 nucleotides: TGTGCCAGCAGCATCATGACGGGAACCTACAATGAGCAGTTCTTC.

This sequence joins TRBV19 and TRBJ2-3; 8 nucleotides agree with TRBD1. After removal of 6 bases from V and 3 bases from J, the junction contained 8 bases not matched to a gene. CDR3 size: 15 residues. Germline V lookup: CDR1 LNHDA, CDR2 SQIVND (reference sequence). CDR3 sequence reads: CASRAGTGATDTQYF. Written as DNA, the CDR3 is TGTGCCAGTAGGGCTGGGACAGGAGCTACAGATACGCAGTATTTT.

The chain recombines TRBV28 with TRBJ1-1, with 12 bases that match TRBD1. V shed 5 bases, J shed 6 bases, and the junction held 4 bases outside the gene matches. CDR1 is MDHEN and CDR2 is SYDVKM in the germline V gene. The CDR3 extends over 14 amino acids. CDR3 bases: TGTGCCAGCAGTACGGGACAGGGGGCCGCTGAAGCTTTCTTT. As protein: CASSTGQGAAEAFF.

V gene TRBV6-1 combines with J gene TRBJ2-7, with TRBD2 matching over 11 bases. CDR3 length: 15 amino acids. Germline V gene data show CDR1 as MNHNS and CDR2 as SASEGT. V lost 2 bases, J lost 3 bases, and 3 bases stayed unmatched. The CDR3 DNA is TGTGCCAGCAGTGAATCGCTAGCGGGGGGCTACGAGCAGTACTTC. Its protein is CASSESLAGGYEQYF.

V and J are TRBV25-1 and TRBJ2-1; possible D gene TRBD1, 5 bases. This CDR3 spans 18 amino acids. The germline V gene has CDR1 MGHDK and CDR2 SYGVNS. Trimming pared 4 bases from V and 9 bases from J, leaving 28 bases between. CDR3 protein: CASSGLRGGTTSDPEQFF. DNA of the CDR3: TGTGCCAGCAGTGGATTAAGGGGCGGTACCACTTCCGATCCTGAGCAGTTCTTC.

For this clone: Within the sample, other DNA sequences also encode this same CDR3. The V call is TRBV19, the J call TRBJ2-1; TRBD2 aligns across 9 bases. The CDR3 contains 16 residues. Germline trimming cut 3 bases from V and 4 bases from J; bases unmatched to any gene: 7. The germline V gene has CDR1 LNHDA and CDR2 SQIVND (reference sequence). Here the CDR3 reads CASSILTSGLYNEQFF. The CDR3 DNA sequence: TGTGCCAGTAGTATCCTGACTAGCGGTTTATACAATGAGCAGTTCTTC.

This clone occurred many times. V gene TRBV29-1 combines with J gene TRBJ2-2, with TRBD1 identical over 8 bases. Per the germline V gene, CDR1 is SQVTM and CDR2 is ANQGSEA. The CDR3 has 16 amino acids. Trimming took 7 bases from V and 7 from J; bases not matched to a gene: 17. CDR3 protein: CSAEDRDKGLHGELFF. The CDR3 DNA reads as TGCAGCGCAGAGGACAGGGATAAGGGGCTACACGGGGAGCTGTTTTTT.

In its sample, this clone was seen a few times. The rearrangement uses TRBV5-1 and TRBJ2-7, with TRBD1 matching 8 bases. The CDR3 is made up of 14 amino acids. V dropped 6 bases and J dropped 5; count of bases not matched to a gene: 10. Germline V gene sequence: CDR1 SGHRS, CDR2 YFSETQ. CDR3 in DNA: TGCGCCAGCATAGCCGGGACAGGATCTGACGAGCAGTACTTC. This translates into CASIAGTGSDEQYF. Full variable domain (remainder filled in from reference TRBV5-1 and TRBJ2-7): KAGVTQTPRYLIKTRGQQVTLSCSPISGHRSVSWYQQTPGQGLQFLFEYFSETQRNKGNFPGRFSGRQFSNSRSEMNVSTLELGDSALYLCASIAGTGSDEQYFGPGTRLTVT.

Many counts were recorded for this clone. V gene TRBV6-4 combines with J gene TRBJ2-2; tentative D call: TRBD1 (6 bases). This CDR3 has 14 amino acids. Germline V gene lookup returns CDR1 MRHNA and CDR2 SNTAGT. Trimming shortened V by 0 bases and J by 7 bases, and 9 bases separated the two germline ends. The CDR3 DNA is TGTGCCAGCAGTGACTCACCAGGGGTCGGGGAGCTGTTTTTT. This gives the protein CASSDSPGVGELFF.

The V gene is TRBV7-9, the J gene TRBJ2-1; D gene unclear. In germline, CDR1 is SEHNR, CDR2 FQNEAQ (reference sequence). The CDR3 has 15 residues. The V end lost 2 bases, the J end lost 8 bases, and 16 bases lay between the germline ends. The CDR3 sequence: CASSLNPLNEDEQFF. The CDR3 nucleotides read TGTGCCAGCAGCTTAAACCCATTAAATGAAGATGAGCAGTTCTTC. The whole variable domain, filled in from reference TRBV7-9 and TRBJ2-1, reads DTGVSQNPRHKITKRGQNVTFRCDPISEHNRLYWYRQTLGQGPEFLTYFQNEAQLEKSRLLSDRFSAERPKGSFSTLEIQRTEQGDSAMYLCASSLNPLNEDEQFFGPGTRLTVL.

The CDR3 spells CSVGWGGTEAFF. As DNA, the CDR3 is TGCAGCGTTGGGTGGGGGGGGACTGAAGCTTTCTTT. The chain joins TRBV29-1 to TRBJ1-1, with D perhaps TRBD1 (5 bases). V was cut by 4 bases and J by 5 bases, with 11 bases left in between. The CDR3 totals 12 residues. CDR1 is SQVTM and CDR2 is ANQGSEA in the germline V gene.

This clone was counted many times. The gene calls are TRBV7-7 and TRBJ2-1; D is possibly TRBD1 (5 bases). Germline assignment: CDR1 SSHAT and CDR2 FNYEAQ (reference sequence). V dropped 5 bases and J dropped 2 bases, with 10 bases sitting between them. This CDR3 region has 14 residues. CDR3 in amino acids: CASSPLGAYNEQFF. CDR3 bases: TGTGCCAGCAGCCCCCTAGGGGCCTACAATGAGCAGTTCTTC.

The rearrangement links TRBV27 to TRBJ2-7; the match to TRBD2 covers 10 bases. V shed 10 bases, J shed 5 bases, and the junction held 14 bases outside the gene matches. CDR3 length equals 15 residues. Germline lookup yields CDR1 MNHEY and CDR2 SMNVEV (reference sequence). The CDR3 is CATNPLAGASHEQYF. CDR3 nucleotide sequence: TGTGCCACCAACCCCCTAGCGGGAGCGTCTCACGAGCAGTACTTC.

The CDR3: CAWGSFGGTTGNTIYF. Written as DNA, the CDR3 is TGTGCCTGGGGATCGTTCGGGGGCACCACCGGAAACACCATATATTTT. The chain has TRBV30 and TRBJ1-3, with a possible D match to TRBD1 (6 bases). The CDR3 has 16 residues. CDR1 is GTSNPN, CDR2 SVGIG, per germline (reference sequence). V gave up 5 bases and J gave up 4 bases, with 21 bases separating them.

This chain connects TRBV5-4 to TRBJ2-5; TRBD1 matches at 10 bases. Germline assignment: CDR1 SGHNT and CDR2 YYREEE (reference sequence). The CDR3 is 15 residues long. V lost 0 bases, J lost 4 bases, and 3 bases stayed unmatched. Written as DNA, the CDR3 is TGTGCCAGCAGCTTGGGACAGGGGGCCGGAGAGACCCAGTACTTC. Amino acids: CASSLGQGAGETQYF.

The chain combines TRBV4-2 with TRBJ2-3; no clear D. This CDR3 has 13 amino acids. CDR1 is LGHNA and CDR2 is YNFKEQ in the germline V gene. V gave up 1 base and J gave up 6 bases, with 8 bases separating them. The CDR3 DNA reads as TGTGCCAGCAGCCAAGGGCCTACCGATACGCAGTATTTT. It specifies CASSQGPTDTQYF.

V gene TRBV28 combines with J gene TRBJ2-7; TRBD2 agrees at 9 bases. CDR3 length: 13 residues. Germline trimming cut 10 bases from V and 0 bases from J; bases unmatched to any gene: 4. Germline CDR1 and CDR2: MDHEN and SYDVKM. The CDR3 spells CAIVAGDSYEQYF. DNA for the CDR3: TGTGCCATCGTAGCGGGAGACTCCTACGAGCAGTACTTC.

This chain connects TRBV28 to TRBJ2-7; TRBD2 might be the D (6 bases). The CDR3 sequence is 13 residues long. V dropped 5 bases and J dropped 2 bases, with 10 bases sitting between them. Germline CDR1 is MDHEN and CDR2 is SYDVKM. Here the CDR3 DNA reads TGTGCCAGCAGTCTCGGGAGAACCTACGAGCAGTACTTC. Protein: CASSLGRTYEQYF.

J is TRBJ1-1 and V is TRBV5-5; D is possibly TRBD1 (5 bases). The CDR3 loop spans 16 amino acids. Trimming left V 6 bases short and J 4 bases short, with 22 bases between. Per the germline V gene, CDR1 is SGHKS and CDR2 is YYEKEE (reference sequence). The CDR3 protein is CASTPGGSDGFTEAFF. CDR3 sequence (DNA): TGTGCCAGCACCCCGGGGGGGAGTGACGGTTTCACTGAAGCTTTCTTT.

This clone was observed a handful of times. The chain combines TRBV6-4 with TRBJ2-3; no clear D. CDR3 length: 14 amino acids. The germline V and J ends were trimmed by 3 bases and 1 base, with 8 bases remaining between them. Germline CDR1 reads MRHNA; CDR2 reads SNTAGT. In nucleotides, the CDR3 is TGTGCCAGCAGTGAGGGATTGGGCACAGATACGCAGTATTTT. Protein product: CASSEGLGTDTQYF.

The chain uses TRBV5-1 and TRBJ2-5; D is uncertain. This CDR3 is 14 amino acids long. Germline V CDR1 and CDR2: SGHRS, YFSETQ. Trimming stripped 0 bases from V and 5 bases from J, with 11 bases between. DNA of the CDR3: TGCGCCAGCAGCTTGGGTTTGACTGAGGAGACCCAGTACTTC. It yields the protein CASSLGLTEETQYF.

The V gene is TRBV7-2, the J gene TRBJ2-2; D call uncertain. V lost 1 base to trimming and J lost 7 bases, with 7 bases between them. The CDR3 consists of 13 residues. The germline V gene has CDR1 SGHTA and CDR2 FQGNSA. CDR3 in amino acids: CASSLVTGGELFF. Written as DNA, the CDR3 is TGTGCCAGCAGCTTAGTAACTGGCGGGGAGCTGTTTTTT.

This clone has more than one count but fewer than ten. The junction shows a germline mismatch at one end, possibly a read error. DNA of the CDR3: TGTGCCAGCACCCAAAGACCGGGGGTCACTGAAGCTTTCTTT. Translation gives CASTQRPGVTEAFF. The V call is TRBV14, the J call TRBJ1-1, with D possibly TRBD1 on 5 matching bases. This CDR3 spans 14 amino acids. Per the germline V gene, CDR1 is SGHDN and CDR2 is FVKESK.

This clone showed up many times. This chain connects TRBV7-9 to TRBJ1-1, with D hard to call. The V end lost 1 base, the J end lost 7 bases, and 13 bases lay between the germline ends. Germline CDR1 SEHNR, CDR2 FQNEAQ (reference sequence). The CDR3 length is 14 residues. Here the CDR3 DNA reads TGTGCCAGCAGCTTAGATTGGAACCGGGGTGAAGCTTTCTTT. Protein product: CASSLDWNRGEAFF.

In DNA form, the CDR3 reads TGTGCCAGCTGTGTTATGGAAGGGGAGCTGTTTTTT. This codes for CASCVMEGELFF. The V and J genes are TRBV6-1 and TRBJ2-2; D is undetermined. The CDR3 runs 12 residues. V dropped 8 bases and J dropped 8 bases, with 12 bases sitting between them. Germline CDR1 reads MNHNS; CDR2 reads SASEGT.